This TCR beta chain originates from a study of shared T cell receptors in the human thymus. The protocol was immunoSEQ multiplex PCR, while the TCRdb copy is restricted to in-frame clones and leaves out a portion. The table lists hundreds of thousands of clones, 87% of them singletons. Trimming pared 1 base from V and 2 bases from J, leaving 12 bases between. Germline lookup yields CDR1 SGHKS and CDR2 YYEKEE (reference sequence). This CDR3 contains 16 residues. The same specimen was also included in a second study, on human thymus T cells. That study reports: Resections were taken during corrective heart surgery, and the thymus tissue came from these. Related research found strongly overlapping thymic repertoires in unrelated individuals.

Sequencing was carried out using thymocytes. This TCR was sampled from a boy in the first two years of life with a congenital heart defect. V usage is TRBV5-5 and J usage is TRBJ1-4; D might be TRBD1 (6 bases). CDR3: CASSLPYRATNEKLFF. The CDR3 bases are TGTGCCAGCAGCTTGCCCTACAGGGCTACTAATGAAAAACTGTTTTTT.